The source of this TCR beta chain is a study of blood T cell repertoires in COVID-19. About the research overall: Donors in the United States, Italy and Spain gave samples during acute or convalescent COVID-19. T cells, B-cell-depleted T cells, or PBMCs provided the cDNA or gDNA that served as material.

Generated by immunoSEQ multiplex PCR, the TCRdb table keeps only in-frame clones and is missing some. The repertoire consists of roughly 350,000 clones, with roughly 90% occurring once and the leading ten covering around 7.9%. Germline CDR1 and CDR2: SGHDN and FVKESK. V was trimmed by 4 bases and J by 1 base, leaving 5 bases between them. CDR3 length: 12 residues. The V call is TRBV14, the J call TRBJ2-7; D not certain. This TCR came from a woman aged 70-85 years with COVID-19, enrolled during active disease. The specimen was peripheral blood. CDR3 sequence reads: CASSLASYEQYF. The CDR3 nucleotides read TGTGCCAGCAGCCTAGCTTCCTACGAGCAGTACTTC. Filled out from reference TRBV14 and TRBJ2-7, the complete variable domain reads EAGVTQFPSHSVIEKGQTVTLRCDPISGHDNLYWYRRVMGKEIKFLLHFVKESKQDESGMPNNRFLAERTGGTYSTLKVQPAELEDSGVYFCASSLASYEQYFGPGTRLTVT.